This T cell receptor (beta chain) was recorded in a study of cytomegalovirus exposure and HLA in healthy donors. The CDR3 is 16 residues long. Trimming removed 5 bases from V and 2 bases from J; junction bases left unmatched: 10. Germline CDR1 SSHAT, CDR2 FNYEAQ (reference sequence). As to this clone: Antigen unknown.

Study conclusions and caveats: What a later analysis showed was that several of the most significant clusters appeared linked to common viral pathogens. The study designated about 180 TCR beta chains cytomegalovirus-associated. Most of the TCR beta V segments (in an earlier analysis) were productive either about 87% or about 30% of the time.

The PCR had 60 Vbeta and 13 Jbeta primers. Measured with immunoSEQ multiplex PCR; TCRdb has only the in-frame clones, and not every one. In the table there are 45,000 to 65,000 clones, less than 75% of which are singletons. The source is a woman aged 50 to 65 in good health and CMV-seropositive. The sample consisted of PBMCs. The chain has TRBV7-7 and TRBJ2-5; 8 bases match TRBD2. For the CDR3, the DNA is TGTGCCAGCAGCCGGGGACTAGGGTCTGTTCAAGAGACCCAGTACTTC. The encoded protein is CASSRGLGSVQETQYF.